This record looks at one T cell receptor beta chain sequence and its context. As yet, its antigen is unknown. The sample belongs to a study of human T cells and chemical hapten exposure. Study-wide context: Sensitization involved placing 2% DPC onto a 2 cm by 2 cm region of upper inner arm skin. Each patient's scalp received weekly diphenylcyclopropenone throughout the roughly 25-week study. Study-wide findings and caveats: Compared to controls, expanded TCRs made significantly more large clusters of similar CDR3s.

The study used a library that attached unique molecular identifiers to individual cDNA molecules. TCRdb passed the reads through MiXCR, listing each CDR3 protein once. The table lists over 450 distinct CDR3 sequences, around 65% of them singletons. Stated treatment: therapeutic diphenylcyclopropenone sensitization with weekly scalp DPC. The study enrolled 18 to 70-year-old alopecia patients suitable for DPC. Material: whole blood, obtained before DPC sensitization or 2, 6, or about 24 weeks after (not recorded which). The sequence was obtained from an adult with alopecia areata. Some clones in this sample may be carry-over from other donors' samples. This table probably holds off-target reads from a library built for another chain.

CDR3 residues: CASSPRRQRTNTGELFF. In DNA form, the CDR3 reads TGTGCCAGCAGCCCCCGCCGTCAGCGGACGAACACCGGGGAGCTGTTTTTT. The chain uses TRBV7-2 and TRBJ2-2; tentatively, D is TRBD2 (5 bases). Germline CDR1 and CDR2: SGHTA and FQGNSA. Between the trimmed V and J ends, which lost 5 bases and 0 bases, there was a span of 16 bases. The CDR3 totals 17 residues. The full variable domain, completed using reference TRBV7-2 and TRBJ2-2, is GAGVSQSPSNKVTEKGKDVELRCDPISGHTALYWYRQSLGQGLEFLIYFQGNSAPDKSGLPSDRFSAERTGGSVSTLTIQRTQQEDSAVYLCASSPRRQRTNTGELFFGEGSRLTVL.